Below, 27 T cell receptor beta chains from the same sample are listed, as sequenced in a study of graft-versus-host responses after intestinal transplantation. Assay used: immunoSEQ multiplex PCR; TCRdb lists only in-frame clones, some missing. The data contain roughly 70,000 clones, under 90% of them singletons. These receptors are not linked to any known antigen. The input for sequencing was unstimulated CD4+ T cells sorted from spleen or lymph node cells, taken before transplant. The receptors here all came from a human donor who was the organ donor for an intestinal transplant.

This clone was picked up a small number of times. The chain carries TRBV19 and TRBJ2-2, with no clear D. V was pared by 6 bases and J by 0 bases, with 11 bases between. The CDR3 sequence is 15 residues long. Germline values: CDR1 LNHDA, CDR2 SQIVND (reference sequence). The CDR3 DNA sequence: TGTGCCAGTAGGGGCGTCGTCCCGAACACCGGGGAGCTGTTTTTT. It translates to CASRGVVPNTGELFF.

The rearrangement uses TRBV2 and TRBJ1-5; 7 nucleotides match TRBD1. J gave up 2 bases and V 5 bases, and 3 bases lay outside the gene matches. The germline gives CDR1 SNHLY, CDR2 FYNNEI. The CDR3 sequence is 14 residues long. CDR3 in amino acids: CASSRTGGNQPQHF. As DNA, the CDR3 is TGTGCCAGCAGTAGGACAGGCGGCAATCAGCCCCAGCATTTT. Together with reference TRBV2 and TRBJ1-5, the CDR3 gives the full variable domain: EPEVTQTPSHQVTQMGQEVILRCVPISNHLYFYWYRQILGQKVEFLVSFYNNEISEKSEIFDDQFSVERPDGSNFTLKIRSTKLEDSAMYFCASSRTGGNQPQHFGDGTRLSIL.

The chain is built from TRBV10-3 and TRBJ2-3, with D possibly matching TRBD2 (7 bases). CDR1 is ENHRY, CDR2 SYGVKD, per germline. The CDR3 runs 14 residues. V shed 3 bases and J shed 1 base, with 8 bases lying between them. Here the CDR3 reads CAISEGGGTDTQYF. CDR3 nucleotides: TGTGCCATCAGTGAAGGGGGGGGCACAGATACGCAGTATTTT.

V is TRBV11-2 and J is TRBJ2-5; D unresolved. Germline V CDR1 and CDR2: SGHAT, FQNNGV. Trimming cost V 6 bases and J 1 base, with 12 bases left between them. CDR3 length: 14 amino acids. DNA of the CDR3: TGTGCCAGCAGATTAACACCTGCCCAAGAGACCCAGTACTTC. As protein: CASRLTPAQETQYF.

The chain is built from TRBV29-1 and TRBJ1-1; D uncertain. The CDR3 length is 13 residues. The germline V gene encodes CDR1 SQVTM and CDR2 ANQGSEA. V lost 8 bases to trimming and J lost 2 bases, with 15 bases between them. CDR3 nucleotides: TGCAGCTATCGGAGGGCCAGTAACACTGAAGCTTTCTTT. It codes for CSYRRASNTEAFF.

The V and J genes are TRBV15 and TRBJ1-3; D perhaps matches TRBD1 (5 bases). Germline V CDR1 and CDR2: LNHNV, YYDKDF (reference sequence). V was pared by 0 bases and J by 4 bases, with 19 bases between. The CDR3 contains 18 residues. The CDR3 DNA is TGTGCCACCAGCAGAGATGTTCGGACAACCTCTTTAGGAAACACCATATATTTT. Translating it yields CATSRDVRTTSLGNTIYF.

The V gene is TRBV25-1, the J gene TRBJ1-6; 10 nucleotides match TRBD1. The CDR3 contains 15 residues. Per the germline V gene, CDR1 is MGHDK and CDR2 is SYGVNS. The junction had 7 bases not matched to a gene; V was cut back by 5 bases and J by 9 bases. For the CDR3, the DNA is TGTGCCAGCAGTCCACGGACAGGGGGGCCTTCACCCCTCCACTTT. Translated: CASSPRTGGPSPLHF.

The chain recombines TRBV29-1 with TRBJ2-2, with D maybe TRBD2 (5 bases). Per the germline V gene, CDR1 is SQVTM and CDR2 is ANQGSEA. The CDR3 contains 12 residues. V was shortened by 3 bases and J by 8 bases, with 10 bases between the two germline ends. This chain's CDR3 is CSVDAGLGELFF. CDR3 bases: TGCAGCGTTGATGCGGGCTTAGGGGAGCTGTTTTTT.

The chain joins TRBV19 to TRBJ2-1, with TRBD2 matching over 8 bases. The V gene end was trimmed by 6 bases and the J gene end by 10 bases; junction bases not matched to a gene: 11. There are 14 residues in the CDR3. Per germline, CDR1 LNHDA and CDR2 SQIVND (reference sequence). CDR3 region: CASSVAGGLDEQFF. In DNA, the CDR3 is TGTGCCAGTAGCGTCGCGGGGGGTCTCGACGAGCAGTTCTTC.

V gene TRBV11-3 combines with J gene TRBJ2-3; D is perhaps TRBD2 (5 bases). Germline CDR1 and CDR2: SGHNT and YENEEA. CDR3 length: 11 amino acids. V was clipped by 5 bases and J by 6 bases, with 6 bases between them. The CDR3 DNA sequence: TGTGCCAGCAGCCGAGGGGATACGCAGTATTTT. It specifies CASSRGDTQYF.

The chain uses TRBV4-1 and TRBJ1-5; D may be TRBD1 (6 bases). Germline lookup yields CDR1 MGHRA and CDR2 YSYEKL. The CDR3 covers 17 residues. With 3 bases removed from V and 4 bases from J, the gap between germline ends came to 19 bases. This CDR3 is CASSQGRGAQRNQPQHF. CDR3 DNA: TGCGCCAGCAGCCAGGGCCGGGGGGCTCAACGAAATCAGCCCCAGCATTTT.

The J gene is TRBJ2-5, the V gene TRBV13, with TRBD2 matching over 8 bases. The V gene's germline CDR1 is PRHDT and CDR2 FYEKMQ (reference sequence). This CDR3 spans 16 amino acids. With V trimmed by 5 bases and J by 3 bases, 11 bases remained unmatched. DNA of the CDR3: TGTGCCAGCAGCGCCTATACGGGGGGGCCCGAAGAGACCCAGTACTTC. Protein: CASSAYTGGPEETQYF.

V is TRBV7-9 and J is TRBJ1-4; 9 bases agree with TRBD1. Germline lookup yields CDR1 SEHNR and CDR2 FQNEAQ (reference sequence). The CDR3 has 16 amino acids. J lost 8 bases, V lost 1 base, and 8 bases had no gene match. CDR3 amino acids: CASSLGGGQGREKLFF. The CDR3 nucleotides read TGTGCCAGCAGCTTAGGAGGAGGACAGGGGAGGGAAAAACTGTTTTTT.

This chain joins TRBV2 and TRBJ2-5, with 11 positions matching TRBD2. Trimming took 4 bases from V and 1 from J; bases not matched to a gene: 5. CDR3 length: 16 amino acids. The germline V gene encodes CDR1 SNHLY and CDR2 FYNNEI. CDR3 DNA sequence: TGTGCCAGCAGTGGGGCTAGCGGGGGGCCCCAAGAGACCCAGTACTTC. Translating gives CASSGASGGPQETQYF.

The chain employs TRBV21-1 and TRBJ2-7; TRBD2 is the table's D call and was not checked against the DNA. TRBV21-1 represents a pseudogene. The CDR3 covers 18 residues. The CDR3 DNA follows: TGTGCCAGCAGCAGCGCGCAGGCTGGGGGACTTTTCGGGTACGAGCAGTACGTC. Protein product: CASSSAQAGGLFGYEQYV.

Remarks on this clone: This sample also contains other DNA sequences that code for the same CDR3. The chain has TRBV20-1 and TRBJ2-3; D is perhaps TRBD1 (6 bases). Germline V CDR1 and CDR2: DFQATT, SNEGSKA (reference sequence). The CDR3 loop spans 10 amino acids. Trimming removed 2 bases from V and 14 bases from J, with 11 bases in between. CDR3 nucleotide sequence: TGCAGTGCTAGACTCGACAGGTCGTATTTT. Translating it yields CSARLDRSYF.

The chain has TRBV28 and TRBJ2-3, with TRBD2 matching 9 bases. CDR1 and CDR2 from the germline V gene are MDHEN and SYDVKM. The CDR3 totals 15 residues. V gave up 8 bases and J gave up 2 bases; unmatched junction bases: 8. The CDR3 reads CASPPGGGATDTQYF. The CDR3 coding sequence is TGTGCCAGCCCGCCGGGCGGGGGGGCCACAGATACGCAGTATTTT.

CDR3 in DNA: TGTGCCAGCAGTTTAGGACTAGCGGTGGGGGAATACAATGAGCAGTTCTTC. Its translation: CASSLGLAVGEYNEQFF. The chain couples TRBV28 to TRBJ2-1; 10 nucleotides agree with TRBD2. CDR1 is MDHEN, CDR2 SYDVKM, per germline. V shed 2 bases and J 4 bases; nucleotides not matched to a gene: 8. This CDR3 has 17 amino acids. Supplemented by reference TRBV28 and TRBJ2-1, the full variable domain reads DVKVTQSSRYLVKRTGEKVFLECVQDMDHENMFWYRQDPGLGLRLIYFSYDVKMKEKGDIPEGYSVSREKKERFSLILESASTNQTSMYLCASSLGLAVGEYNEQFFGPGTRLTVL.

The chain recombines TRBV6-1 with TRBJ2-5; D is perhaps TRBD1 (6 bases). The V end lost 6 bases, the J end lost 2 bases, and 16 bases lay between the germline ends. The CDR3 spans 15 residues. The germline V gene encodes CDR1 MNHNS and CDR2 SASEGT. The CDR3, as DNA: TGTGCCAGCAGCCAGCAAACGGGACATCAAGAGACCCAGTACTTC. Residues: CASSQQTGHQETQYF.

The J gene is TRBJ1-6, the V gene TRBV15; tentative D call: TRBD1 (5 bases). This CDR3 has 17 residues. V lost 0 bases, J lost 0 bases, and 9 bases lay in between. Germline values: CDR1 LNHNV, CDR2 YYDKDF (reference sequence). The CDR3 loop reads CATSRETVLSYNSPLHF. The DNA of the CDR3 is TGTGCCACCAGCAGAGAGACAGTCCTCTCCTATAATTCACCCCTCCACTTT.

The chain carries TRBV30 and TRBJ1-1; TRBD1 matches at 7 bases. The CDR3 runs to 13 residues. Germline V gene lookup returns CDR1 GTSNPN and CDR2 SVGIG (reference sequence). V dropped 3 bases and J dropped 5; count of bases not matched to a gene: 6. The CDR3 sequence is CAWRRQGNTEAFF. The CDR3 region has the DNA TGTGCCTGGAGACGACAGGGCAATACTGAAGCTTTCTTT.

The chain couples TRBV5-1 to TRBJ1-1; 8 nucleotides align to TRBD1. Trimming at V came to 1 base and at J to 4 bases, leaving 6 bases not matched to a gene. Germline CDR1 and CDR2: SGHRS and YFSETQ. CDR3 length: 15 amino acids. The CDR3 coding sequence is TGCGCCAGCAGCTTGAGTCCAGGGGGCATCACTGAAGCTTTCTTT. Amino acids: CASSLSPGGITEAFF.

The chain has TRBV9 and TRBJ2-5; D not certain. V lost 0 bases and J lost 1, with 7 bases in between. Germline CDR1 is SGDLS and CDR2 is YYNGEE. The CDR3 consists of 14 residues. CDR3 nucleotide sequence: TGTGCCAGCAGCGTAGGTGTCGGCCAAGAGACCCAGTACTTC. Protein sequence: CASSVGVGQETQYF.

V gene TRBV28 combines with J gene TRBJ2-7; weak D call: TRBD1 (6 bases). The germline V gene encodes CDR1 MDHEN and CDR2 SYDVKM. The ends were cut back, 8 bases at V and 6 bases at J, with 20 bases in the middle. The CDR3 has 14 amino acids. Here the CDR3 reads CASGGDRQGFEQYV. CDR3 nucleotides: TGTGCCAGCGGAGGAGACAGGCAGGGATTCGAGCAGTACGTC.

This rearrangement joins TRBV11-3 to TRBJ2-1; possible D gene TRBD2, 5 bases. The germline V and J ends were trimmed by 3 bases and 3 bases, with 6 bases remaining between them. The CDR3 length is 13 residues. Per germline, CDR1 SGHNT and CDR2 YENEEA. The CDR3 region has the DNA TGTGCCAGCAGCTTCGGGAACTACAATGAGCAGTTCTTC. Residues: CASSFGNYNEQFF.

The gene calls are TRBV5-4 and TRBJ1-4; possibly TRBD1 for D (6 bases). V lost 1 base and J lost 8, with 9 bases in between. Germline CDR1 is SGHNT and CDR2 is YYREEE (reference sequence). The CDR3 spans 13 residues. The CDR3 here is CASSLYREEKLFF. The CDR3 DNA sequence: TGTGCCAGCAGCTTGTACAGGGAGGAAAAACTGTTTTTT.

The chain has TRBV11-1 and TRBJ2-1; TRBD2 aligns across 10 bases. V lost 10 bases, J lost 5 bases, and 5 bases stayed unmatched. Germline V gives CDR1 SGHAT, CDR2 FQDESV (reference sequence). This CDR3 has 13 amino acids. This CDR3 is CATGTSENNEQFF. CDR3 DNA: TGTGCCACAGGGACTAGCGAGAACAATGAGCAGTTCTTC.